The rows below give T cell receptor beta chains drawn from one sample of a study of shared clonotypes between healthy human individuals. Assay used: immunoSEQ multiplex PCR; TCRdb lists only in-frame clones, some missing. The table lists about 1.5 million clones, 96% of them singletons, with about 1% in the top ten. The sample consisted of naive CD4+ T cells sorted from blood. The receptor source for this set is a young man in good health. Each CDR3 is given with its conserved first and last residue. A D gene is named only where the DNA matches it firmly.

j_call d_call v_call cdr3_nt cdr3_aa
TRBJ2-3 TRBD2 TRBV7-2 TGTGCCAGCAGCCACGATACCGGGACTAGCGCTAGTACGCAGTATTTT CASSHDTGTSASTQYF
TRBJ2-7 - TRBV15 TGTGCCACCAGCAGAGAACGAGGTTGGTTCGACGAGCAGTACTTC CATSRERGWFDEQYF
TRBJ2-1 - TRBV5-1 TGCGCCAGCAGTTCCCCAGACAGGAGCCGAAAAAATGAGCAGTTCTTC CASSSPDRSRKNEQFF
TRBJ2-5 TRBD1 TRBV29-1 TGCAGCGTTGAAAGGACAGGGGGTGAGACCCAGTACTTC CSVERTGGETQYF
TRBJ2-1 TRBD1 TRBV27 TGTGCCTGTAGGGGCTTTGGGACAGGTCTTAATGAGCAGTTCTTC CACRGFGTGLNEQFF
TRBJ2-1 - TRBV18 TGTGCCAGCTCACCTGACGATGATCATGAGCAGTTCTTC CASSPDDDHEQFF
TRBJ2-7 TRBD1 TRBV27 TGTGCCAGCAGTTTATCGGGCGGGACAGGGGCCTACGAGCAGTACTTC CASSLSGGTGAYEQYF
TRBJ1-5 - TRBV28 TGTGCCAGCAGTTTGCCCGGCCGCGATAGCAATCAGCCCCAGCATTTT CASSLPGRDSNQPQHF
TRBJ2-3 - TRBV27 TGTGCCAGCAGTTTACTAAGCACAGATACGCAGTATTTT CASSLLSTDTQYF
TRBJ2-7 - TRBV27 TGTGCCAGCAGCTTAGGGGCGACGGCCACTACCTTCTACGAGCAGTACTTC CASSLGATATTFYEQYF